These 32 T cell receptor beta chains were sequenced from one sample in a study of blood T cell repertoires in COVID-19. Method: immunoSEQ multiplex PCR; TCRdb's copy keeps in-frame clones and lacks some. The sample includes roughly 410,000 clones, approximately 91% seen only once; the top ten take 1.5% to 1.7%. The source material was peripheral blood. The receptors come from a woman aged 40 to 55 with COVID-19, enrolled during active disease.

This chain connects TRBV7-2 to TRBJ1-5; D is possibly TRBD1 (6 bases). V was shortened by 3 bases and J by 0 bases, with 9 bases between the two germline ends. Germline loops: CDR1 SGHTA, CDR2 FQGNSA. There are 15 residues in the CDR3. The CDR3 coding sequence is TGTGCCAGCAGCTTGACAGGCATTAGCAATCAGCCCCAGCATTTT. Protein: CASSLTGISNQPQHF.

The chain is built from TRBV27 and TRBJ1-1; D is possibly TRBD1 (6 bases). V lost 1 base and J lost 1, with 13 bases in between. Looked up from germline, CDR1 is MNHEY and CDR2 is SMNVEV (reference sequence). The CDR3 extends over 16 amino acids. CDR3: CASSLYTGKGNTEAFF. CDR3 nucleotide sequence: TGTGCCAGCAGTTTATATACAGGGAAGGGGAACACTGAAGCTTTCTTT.

The chain employs TRBV11-2 and TRBJ1-5, with D maybe TRBD1 (6 bases). The V gene's germline CDR1 is SGHAT and CDR2 FQNNGV. Between the trimmed V and J ends, which lost 5 bases and 0 bases, there was a span of 11 bases. CDR3 length equals 15 residues. The CDR3 loop reads CASSPGQNSNQPQHF. The CDR3 DNA sequence: TGTGCCAGCAGCCCCGGACAGAATAGCAATCAGCCCCAGCATTTT.

The chain employs TRBV29-1 and TRBJ2-5; D may be TRBD1 (6 bases). CDR1 is SQVTM, CDR2 ANQGSEA, per germline. CDR3 length: 14 residues. Trimming removed 5 bases at V and 3 bases at J, with 16 bases between. The CDR3 coding sequence is TGCAGCGTTATTACAGGGTCGGGTAAAGAGACCCAGTACTTC. This codes for CSVITGSGKETQYF.

The chain joins TRBV30 to TRBJ1-2, with D tentatively TRBD1 (5 bases). Germline V gene data show CDR1 as GTSNPN and CDR2 as SVGIG (reference sequence). Trimming took off 0 bases at V and 0 bases at J, with 11 bases between the two ends. The CDR3 is made up of 15 amino acids. CDR3 sequence (DNA): TGTGCCTGGAGTGTCAGCCGGGGGGCTAACTATGGCTACACCTTC. As protein: CAWSVSRGANYGYTF.

This chain joins TRBV28 and TRBJ2-5; D is possibly TRBD1 (5 bases). Per germline, CDR1 MDHEN and CDR2 SYDVKM. Trimming pared 5 bases from V and 0 bases from J, leaving 10 bases between. The CDR3 covers 14 residues. CDR3 loop: CASSPQGYQETQYF. CDR3 coding DNA: TGTGCCAGCAGTCCCCAGGGATACCAAGAGACCCAGTACTTC.

The chain links TRBV20-1 to TRBJ2-1, with unresolved D. This CDR3 has 11 amino acids. CDR1 and CDR2 (germline): DFQATT, SNEGSKA (reference sequence). V was trimmed by 5 bases and J by 7 bases, leaving 9 bases between them. CDR3 nucleotide sequence: TGCAGTGCTCCCCGTCCTAATGAGCAGTTCTTC. This codes for CSAPRPNEQFF.

The chain is built from TRBV18 and TRBJ1-5; D gene ambiguous. Germline V lookup: CDR1 KGHSH, CDR2 LQKENI. The CDR3 covers 9 residues. Trimming stripped 8 bases from V and 12 bases from J, with 8 bases between. CDR3 coding DNA: TGTGCCAGCCCCCGGGGCCAGCATTTT. Translated, it gives CASPRGQHF.

The chain is built from TRBV19 and TRBJ2-1, with D perhaps TRBD2 (5 bases). Germline CDR1 reads LNHDA; CDR2 reads SQIVND (reference sequence). The CDR3 extends over 14 amino acids. The V and J ends lost 6 bases and 2 bases respectively, with 11 bases between them. CDR3 sequence reads: CASRSEGTYNEQFF. DNA for the CDR3: TGTGCCAGTAGGTCAGAGGGCACCTACAATGAGCAGTTCTTC.

The chain has TRBV5-6 and TRBJ1-6; D call uncertain. Germline V gene sequence: CDR1 SGHDT, CDR2 YYEEEE. V lost 3 bases and J 9 bases, leaving 13 bases between the germline ends. The CDR3 runs 14 residues. The DNA of the CDR3 is TGTGCCAGCAGCTCTAGACCGCGTGGTTCACCCCTCCACTTT. This sequence encodes CASSSRPRGSPLHF.

This clone was recorded only once. This chain links TRBV4-3 with TRBJ1-1, with no clear D. The length of the CDR3 is 14 residues. CDR1 is LGHNA, CDR2 YSLEER, per germline. V shed 0 bases and J shed 6 bases, with 11 bases lying between them. The CDR3 nucleotides read TGCGCCAGCAGCCAAGATCGGAGCCGTCCTGAAGCTTTCTTT. It codes for CASSQDRSRPEAFF.

This clone was detected only once. The chain employs TRBV28 and TRBJ1-5; D unclear. V lost 1 base, J lost 4 bases, and 5 bases lay in between. The length of the CDR3 is 13 residues. Looked up from germline, CDR1 is MDHEN and CDR2 is SYDVKM. The CDR3 protein is CASSLFLNQPQHF. CDR3 coding DNA: TGTGCCAGCAGTTTATTTCTTAATCAGCCCCAGCATTTT. Based on the CDR3 plus reference TRBV28 and TRBJ1-5, the full variable domain is DVKVTQSSRYLVKRTGEKVFLECVQDMDHENMFWYRQDPGLGLRLIYFSYDVKMKEKGDIPEGYSVSREKKERFSLILESASTNQTSMYLCASSLFLNQPQHFGDGTRLSIL.

This clone was recorded only once. The CDR3 DNA is TGTGCCAGCAGTTTTGGGAGATCGAAAGCTGAAGCTTTCTTT. Encoded protein: CASSFGRSKAEAFF. This rearrangement joins TRBV27 to TRBJ1-1; D ambiguous. Germline assignment: CDR1 MNHEY and CDR2 SMNVEV (reference sequence). Trimming stripped 3 bases from V and 6 bases from J, with 14 bases between. The CDR3 has 14 residues.

In its sample, this clone was seen once. The chain has TRBV7-9 and TRBJ1-2; D gene uncertain. CDR3 size: 16 residues. Trimming took 1 base from V and 4 from J, leaving 16 bases between them. Looked up from germline, CDR1 is SEHNR and CDR2 is FQNEAQ (reference sequence). CDR3 in DNA: TGTGCCAGCAGCTTAGAATTTAATCAGGCGGGCTATGGCTACACCTTC. Protein sequence: CASSLEFNQAGYGYTF. The entire variable domain, with the rest obtained from reference TRBV7-9 and TRBJ1-2, is as follows: DTGVSQNPRHKITKRGQNVTFRCDPISEHNRLYWYRQTLGQGPEFLTYFQNEAQLEKSRLLSDRFSAERPKGSFSTLEIQRTEQGDSAMYLCASSLEFNQAGYGYTFGSGTRLTVV.

The chain combines TRBV7-2 with TRBJ1-5, with 7 bases matching TRBD1. CDR3 length: 15 residues. V shed 5 bases and J 2 bases; nucleotides not matched to a gene: 6. The germline CDR1 and CDR2 sequences are SGHTA and FQGNSA. CDR3 amino acids: CASSPSTGGNQPQHF. DNA for the CDR3: TGTGCCAGCAGCCCATCTACAGGGGGCAATCAGCCCCAGCATTTT. Full variable domain (missing parts from reference TRBV7-2 and TRBJ1-5): GAGVSQSPSNKVTEKGKDVELRCDPISGHTALYWYRQSLGQGLEFLIYFQGNSAPDKSGLPSDRFSAERTGGSVSTLTIQRTQQEDSAVYLCASSPSTGGNQPQHFGDGTRLSIL.

This clone was observed once. The chain has TRBV15 and TRBJ2-1; 11 bases agree with TRBD2. The V gene end was trimmed by 3 bases and the J gene end by 5 bases; junction bases not matched to a gene: 3. There are 15 residues in the CDR3. Per germline, CDR1 LNHNV and CDR2 YYDKDF (reference sequence). The CDR3 is CATSRLGLADNEQFF. The CDR3 DNA follows: TGTGCCACCAGCAGGCTGGGACTAGCGGACAATGAGCAGTTCTTC. The full variable domain, with the rest looked up from reference TRBV15 and TRBJ2-1, is DAMVIQNPRYQVTQFGKPVTLSCSQTLNHNVMYWYQQKSSQAPKLLFHYYDKDFNNEADTPDNFQSRRPNTSFCFLDIRSPGLGDTAMYLCATSRLGLADNEQFFGPGTRLTVL.

The J gene is TRBJ1-1, the V gene TRBV18; a weak D match, TRBD1 (6 bases). Germline V gene sequence: CDR1 KGHSH, CDR2 LQKENI. Trimming took 3 bases from V and 1 from J, leaving 12 bases between them. This CDR3 comprises 15 residues. The CDR3: CASSPRGAPNTEAFF. The CDR3 coding sequence is TGTGCCAGCTCACCCCGGGGGGCACCGAACACTGAAGCTTTCTTT. Complete variable domain (other parts from reference TRBV18 and TRBJ1-1): NAGVMQNPRHLVRRRGQEARLRCSPMKGHSHVYWYRQLPEEGLKFMVYLQKENIIDESGMPKERFSAEFPKEGPSILRIQQVVRGDSAAYFCASSPRGAPNTEAFFGQGTRLTVV.

This clone was counted ten times or more. The chain recombines TRBV18 with TRBJ2-7, with D possibly being TRBD2 (6 bases). V was shortened by 0 bases and J by 0 bases, with 12 bases between the two germline ends. Per the germline V gene, CDR1 is KGHSH and CDR2 is LQKENI. This CDR3 has 16 amino acids. The CDR3 sequence is CASSPPAPEGSYEQYF. CDR3 sequence (DNA): TGTGCCAGCTCACCACCGGCCCCGGAGGGCTCCTACGAGCAGTACTTC.

This sequence joins TRBV6-6 and TRBJ1-2, with D uncertain. Trimming shortened V by 1 base and J by 8 bases, and 11 bases separated the two germline ends. Germline loops: CDR1 MNHNY, CDR2 SVGAGI (reference sequence). This CDR3 has 13 amino acids. For the CDR3, the DNA is TGTGCCAGCAGTTACTTGGCAGAGGGAGGCTACACCTTC. It encodes CASSYLAEGGYTF.

V and J are TRBV5-5 and TRBJ1-3; D not resolved. Germline V gene data show CDR1 as SGHKS and CDR2 as YYEKEE (reference sequence). V shed 1 base and J shed 0 bases, with 11 bases lying between them. This CDR3 has 16 amino acids. For the CDR3, the DNA is TGTGCCAGCAGCTTGAGCTCAATCGGCTCTGGAAACACCATATATTTT. This gives the protein CASSLSSIGSGNTIYF.

The V call is TRBV19, the J call TRBJ1-3; D is unclear. Germline lookup yields CDR1 LNHDA and CDR2 SQIVND (reference sequence). CDR3 length: 14 amino acids. The V end lost 4 bases, the J end lost 0 bases, and 7 bases lay between the germline ends. The CDR3 DNA reads TGTGCCAGTAGTAGGGAGCTCTCTGGAAACACCATATATTTT. It yields the protein CASSRELSGNTIYF.

The CDR3 loop is CASSQGQGQHYGYTF. The CDR3 region has the DNA TGCGCCAGCAGCCAAGGCCAAGGACAGCACTATGGCTACACCTTC. The gene calls are TRBV4-3 and TRBJ1-2, with D possibly TRBD1 on 6 matching bases. Germline V gene data show CDR1 as LGHNA and CDR2 as YSLEER. Trimming took 1 base from V and 3 from J, leaving 12 bases between them. The CDR3 consists of 15 residues.

This clone was detected only once. Here the CDR3 DNA reads TGCAGTGCTAGCAACAGGGGTGGCTACACCTTC. Translation gives CSASNRGGYTF. The chain joins TRBV20-1 to TRBJ1-2; 7 positions agree with TRBD1. Germline V gene data show CDR1 as DFQATT and CDR2 as SNEGSKA (reference sequence). The CDR3 contains 11 residues. V was pared by 3 bases and J by 7 bases, with 2 bases of the junction left unmatched.

The chain joins TRBV7-9 to TRBJ2-7; D might be TRBD2 (5 bases). The CDR3 contains 13 residues. Germline loops: CDR1 SEHNR, CDR2 FQNEAQ (reference sequence). Between the trimmed V and J ends, which lost 1 base and 4 bases, there was a span of 8 bases. The CDR3, as DNA: TGTGCCAGCAGCTTAGTCGGGAATTACGAGCAGTACTTC. Residues: CASSLVGNYEQYF.

The gene calls are TRBV6-4 and TRBJ1-1; 7 bases are shared with TRBD1. CDR1 is MRHNA, CDR2 SNTAGT, per germline. The trim removed 6 bases at V and 2 bases at J, leaving 9 bases unmatched. CDR3 length: 15 residues. The DNA of the CDR3 is TGTGCCAGCAGGAAGACAGGGACGGAAAACACTGAAGCTTTCTTT. It encodes CASRKTGTENTEAFF.

This chain links TRBV24-1 with TRBJ1-2; 8 nucleotides line up with TRBD1. The ends lost 4 bases at V and 6 bases at J; junction bases unmatched: 3. Germline V CDR1 and CDR2: KGHDR, SFDVKD. The CDR3 is 13 residues long. The CDR3 sequence is CATSDPGGDGYTF. In DNA form, the CDR3 reads TGTGCCACCAGTGACCCAGGGGGCGATGGCTACACCTTC.

V is TRBV4-3 and J is TRBJ2-3, with 8 nucleotides matching TRBD2. There are 16 residues in the CDR3. Germline V CDR1 and CDR2: LGHNA, YSLEER. Germline trimming cut 0 bases from V and 5 bases from J; bases unmatched to any gene: 7. The CDR3: CASSQDRGGNGDTQYF. Here the CDR3 DNA reads TGCGCCAGCAGCCAAGATCGGGGGGGCAATGGAGATACGCAGTATTTT.

In this sample, this clone turned up a few times. The chain carries TRBV18 and TRBJ1-2, with 8 bases lining up with TRBD1. This CDR3 contains 13 residues. Germline CDR1 and CDR2: KGHSH and LQKENI. V trimming: 3 bases; J trimming: 8 bases; junction bases outside the gene matches: 5. CDR3 nucleotides: TGTGCCAGCTCACCGGACAGGGCTGGAGGCTACACCTTC. Protein: CASSPDRAGGYTF.

The rearrangement joins TRBV25-1 to TRBJ1-4; 7 bases are shared with TRBD1. The junction had 4 bases not matched to a gene; V was cut back by 4 bases and J by 2 bases. This CDR3 is built from 15 residues. In germline, CDR1 is MGHDK, CDR2 SYGVNS. The DNA for the CDR3 is TGTGCCAGCAGTGGACAGGGATGGACTAATGAAAAACTGTTTTTT. Protein: CASSGQGWTNEKLFF.

CDR3 nucleotides: TGTGCCAGTAGTATACGGCAGGGGGTAGGAGAAAAACTGTTTTTT. It yields the protein CASSIRQGVGEKLFF. The rearrangement uses TRBV19 and TRBJ1-4, with TRBD1 matching over 7 bases. CDR1 is LNHDA, CDR2 SQIVND, per germline (reference sequence). After removal of 2 bases from V and 8 bases from J, the junction contained 8 bases not matched to a gene. The CDR3 is 15 residues long.

V gene TRBV28 combines with J gene TRBJ1-2; no firm D call. Germline lookup yields CDR1 MDHEN and CDR2 SYDVKM. The V and J ends lost 2 bases and 0 bases respectively, with 10 bases between them. This CDR3 has 15 residues. For the CDR3, the DNA is TGTGCCAGCAGTTTACGCCTACTGACTAACTATGGCTACACCTTC. It specifies CASSLRLLTNYGYTF.

This clone was counted once. The gene calls are TRBV6-2 or TRBV6-3 and TRBJ2-7; 13 nucleotides match TRBD2. This CDR3 has 15 amino acids. The V gene's germline CDR1 is MNHEY and CDR2 SVGEGT. J gave up 4 bases and V 5 bases, and 5 bases lay outside the gene matches. In nucleotides, the CDR3 is TGTGCCAGCAGTACTCAGACTAGCGGGAGGTACGAGCAGTACTTC. Translating it yields CASSTQTSGRYEQYF.